This is a list of T cell receptor beta chains from one sample in a study of T cells in Graves' hyperthyroidism and ophthalmopathy. MiXCR, run by TCRdb on the multiplex PCR reads, gives a single entry per CDR3 protein. The sample consists of about 420,000 distinct CDR3 sequences, around 16% of them appearing once. The sequenced material came from blood. Source of these receptors: a woman aged 18 to 35 with Graves' hyperthyroidism. The conserved cysteine and the conserved F or W are not part of the CDR3 here. The order of the fields is J gene, V gene, CDR3 protein.

TRBJ2-1	TRBV7-9	ASRSPPGQGAHEQF
TRBJ2-2	TRBV7-3	ASSQDVTGELF
TRBJ2-1	TRBV7-9	ASSARDVYNEQF
TRBJ1-5	TRBV20-1	SAGRGQGNQPQH
TRBJ2-1	TRBV6-1	ASRTLSPYNEQF
TRBJ1-4	TRBV5-1	ASSLGRQINEKLF
TRBJ1-2	TRBV9	ASSPSLRGHGYT
TRBJ2-3	TRBV7-9	ASSPFTGANTDTQY
TRBJ1-3	TRBV28	ASSLGASSGNTIY
TRBJ2-2	TRBV9	ASSDRGMVAGELF
TRBJ1-1	TRBV6-2/TRBV6-3	ASRLARQGVPEAF
TRBJ1-1	TRBV7-9	ASSLRSGNTEAF
TRBJ2-7	TRBV7-9	ASSFRLAGASEQY
TRBJ2-7	TRBV27	ASSLGGAPIYEQY
TRBJ2-3	TRBV11-2	ASTYGAGTTDTQY
TRBJ2-5	TRBV5-1	ASSRLASGAETQY
TRBJ2-7	TRBV5-1	ASSPEDSQGEQY
TRBJ2-3	TRBV5-5	ASSLFAGGSTDTQY
TRBJ1-2	TRBV6-1	ASSNPEDGYT
TRBJ2-2	TRBV20-1	SPSASGNRELF
TRBJ1-2	TRBV6-2/TRBV6-3	ASSYGPALGYT
TRBJ1-5	TRBV6-2/TRBV6-3	ASNEPGTNNQPQH
TRBJ1-2	TRBV28	ASTQGGDNYGYT
TRBJ1-1	TRBV2	ASSGNLNTEAF
TRBJ2-7	TRBV12-3/TRBV12-4	ASSPRQGGRSPYGFYEQY
TRBJ2-6	TRBV27	ASSFRGLAGPSGANVLT
TRBJ2-1	TRBV9	ASSVDGQGAVNEQF
TRBJ2-7	TRBV7-8	ASSADVVADEQY
TRBJ2-7	TRBV29-1	SVNRGASGTYEQY
TRBJ2-1	TRBV19	ASRSGQGFFEQF
TRBJ2-7	TRBV7-9	ASASSPFEQY
TRBJ2-5	TRBV9	ASSPRGQPTQETQY
TRBJ1-2	TRBV24-1	ATSRSHADYGYT
TRBJ1-6	TRBV7-9	ASSEGTVVSPLH
TRBJ2-3	TRBV28	TSSLFDADTQY
TRBJ1-1	TRBV11-1	ASSFPPRATNTEAF
TRBJ1-1	TRBV7-8	ASSSVSQTEPTEAF